Listed below are T cell receptor beta chains from one sample, sequenced in a study of blood T cell repertoires in COVID-19. Sequencing used immunoSEQ multiplex PCR; TCRdb keeps in-frame clones, though not all of them. The sample shows 240,000 or so clones, approximately 86% of them seen only once. The sample was PBMCs or T cells enriched from blood (not recorded which). The receptor set was obtained from a woman aged 40 to 50 with acute COVID-19. CDR3s include the opening cysteine and the closing phenylalanine or tryptophan. Each record gives: V gene, clone size, J gene, D gene, CDR3 DNA, CDR3 protein. D genes are given only for firm matches. Clone size, where shown, is once, few, many, or a class for clones that have expanded.

TRBV2	few	TRBJ2-1	TRBD1	TGTGCCAGCAGTCAGGGACAGGGAGCCTACAATGAGCAGTTCTTC	CASSQGQGAYNEQFF
TRBV7-8	-	TRBJ2-1	TRBD2	TGTGCCAGCAGCTTAGTTTTAGCGGGAGGAGTGAACAATGAGCAGTTCTTC	CASSLVLAGGVNNEQFF
TRBV6-5	-	TRBJ1-3	-	TGTGCCAGCAGTACGACTATGTCTGGAAACACCATATATTTT	CASSTTMSGNTIYF
TRBV11-2	-	TRBJ2-7	TRBD2	TGTGCCAGCAGCTTAGAAACCGGGACTAGCGGGGCCTACGAGCAGTACTTC	CASSLETGTSGAYEQYF
TRBV6-5	-	TRBJ2-2	-	TGTGCCAGCAGCAAACTAGCTCCGCCCGGGGAGCTGTTTTTT	CASSKLAPPGELFF
TRBV20-1	-	TRBJ2-1	-	TGCAGTGCCCCCGTCGGTGAGCAGTTCTTC	CSAPVGEQFF
TRBV5-4	once	TRBJ1-1	-	TGTGCCAGCAGCTCGGCTGGACTCCTGAACACTGAAGCTTTCTTT	CASSSAGLLNTEAFF
TRBV6-5	-	TRBJ1-3	-	TGTGCCAGCAGTTACTTACGGGAAGCCACTGGAAACACCATATATTTT	CASSYLREATGNTIYF
TRBV6-1	-	TRBJ2-1	-	TGTGCCAGCAGTGCTCGGCGGGACCTAAGGGGTAATGAGCAGTTCTTC	CASSARRDLRGNEQFF
TRBV3-1/TRBV3-2	-	TRBJ2-1	TRBD2	TGTGCCAGCAGCCGCCCGTTTCTAGCGGGGCAATACAATGAGCAGTTCTTC	CASSRPFLAGQYNEQFF
TRBV18	-	TRBJ2-3	-	TGTGCCAGCTCACCACGTGCTAGTGGTGCCTTCTATAGCACAGATACGCAGTATTTT	CASSPRASGAFYSTDTQYF
TRBV11-2	once	TRBJ2-7	TRBD2	TGTGCCAGCAGCCCAATTCAGCGGGAGGGCAACTACGAGCAGTACTTC	CASSPIQREGNYEQYF
TRBV12-3/TRBV12-4	-	TRBJ2-1	-	TGTGCCAGCAGTGGGACACCGTACAATGAGCAGTTCTTC	CASSGTPYNEQFF
TRBV19	-	TRBJ2-1	TRBD2	TGTGCCAGTAAGGGGACTAGCGGGACTTATGAGCAGTTCTTC	CASKGTSGTYEQFF
TRBV7-9	-	TRBJ1-4	TRBD1	TGTGCCAGCAGCTCCTACGTAGGGGACAGGATTTGGTTAGGCGAAAAACTGTTTTTT	CASSSYVGDRIWLGEKLFF
TRBV3-1/TRBV3-2	-	TRBJ1-1	TRBD1	TGTGCCAGCAGCCAAGGGACAGGGGGTCAAGAAGCTTTCTTT	CASSQGTGGQEAFF
TRBV20-1	-	TRBJ1-5	-	TGCAGTGCTAGTCAGGGGTACCAGCCCCAGCATTTT	CSASQGYQPQHF
TRBV15	-	TRBJ2-7	TRBD1	TGTGCCACCAGCAGAGATCGCTGGACAGGGGGCTACGAGCAGTACTTC	CATSRDRWTGGYEQYF
TRBV11-3	once	TRBJ2-5	-	TGTGCCAGCAGCCGAAGAGGGGGGGGTCTCCAAGAGACCCAGTACTTC	CASSRRGGGLQETQYF
TRBV4-2	-	TRBJ2-1	TRBD2	TGTGCCAGCAGCCCCCGGGGAGCGGGAGCTCCGAATGAGCAGTTCTTC	CASSPRGAGAPNEQFF
TRBV9	few	TRBJ2-1	TRBD1	TGTGCCAGCAGCGTAGATGGGACAGACAATGAGCAGTTCTTC	CASSVDGTDNEQFF
TRBV2	few	TRBJ2-1	TRBD2	TGTGCCAGCAAACTAGCGGGAGAAGATAATGAGCAGTTCTTC	CASKLAGEDNEQFF
TRBV11-2	few	TRBJ2-6	-	TGTGCCAGCAGCTTATTTTTTGAGGGCGGTGGGGCCAACGTCCTGACTTTC	CASSLFFEGGGANVLTF
TRBV9	-	TRBJ2-1	TRBD2	TGTGCCAGCAGCGTAGCTGGACTAGCGGTCTACAATGAGCAGTTCTTC	CASSVAGLAVYNEQFF
TRBV4-1	-	TRBJ2-3	-	TGCGCCAGCAGCCAAGATGGGGATAGGGGTACGCAGTATTTT	CASSQDGDRGTQYF
TRBV15	few	TRBJ2-3	TRBD2	TGTGCCACCAGCAGATCAGCGGGAGGAAACACAGATACGCAGTATTTT	CATSRSAGGNTDTQYF
TRBV14	-	TRBJ1-1	-	TGTGCCAGCAGCCAGAGCGGGGAGAACACTGAAGCTTTCTTT	CASSQSGENTEAFF
TRBV6-5	-	TRBJ2-3	-	TGTGCCAGCAGTTTCGGACATGGGGCAGATACGCAGTATTTT	CASSFGHGADTQYF
TRBV2	many	TRBJ2-7	-	TGTGCCCATGCAGTTGGCTACGAGCAGTACTTC	CAHAVGYEQYF
TRBV29-1	once	TRBJ2-1	TRBD2	TGCAGCGTTGAAGATGCCCTTCTAGCGGGAGGGCCGGATGAGCAGTTCTTC	CSVEDALLAGGPDEQFF
TRBV30	-	TRBJ2-3	TRBD2	TGTGCCTGCCCCCTCGGGGGGAGGACAGATACGCAGTATTTT	CACPLGGRTDTQYF
TRBV30	-	TRBJ2-1	TRBD2	TGTGCCTGGAGAAGGCTAGCGGGAGGGCTGGGGAATGAGCAGTTCTTC	CAWRRLAGGLGNEQFF
TRBV11-2	-	TRBJ2-7	TRBD1	TGTGCCAGCAGCTTAGTTAGGGGGCAGAGAAGCGGAGGCTACGAGCAGTACTTC	CASSLVRGQRSGGYEQYF
TRBV12-3/TRBV12-4	-	TRBJ2-1	-	TGTGCCAGTAAACAGGACGCAAACAATGAGCAGTTCTTC	CASKQDANNEQFF
TRBV7-9	-	TRBJ2-3	-	TGTGCCAGCAGCTTAGGAGGGAGCGTAGATACGCAGTATTTT	CASSLGGSVDTQYF
TRBV5-1	-	TRBJ2-2	-	TGCGCCAGCAGGGCGACAGGCTCTGACACCGGGGAGCTGTTTTTT	CASRATGSDTGELFF
TRBV7-8	-	TRBJ2-7	TRBD2	TGTGCCAGCAGCAAGGGACTAGCGGGAGAGCAGTACTTC	CASSKGLAGEQYF
TRBV7-2	-	TRBJ2-1	TRBD2	TGTGCCAGCAGCTCGGGACTAGCGGGGGTCAATGAGCAGTTCTTC	CASSSGLAGVNEQFF
TRBV2	few	TRBJ2-7	-	TGTGCCAGCAGTCCCCGACAGCTAACCGAGCAGTACTTC	CASSPRQLTEQYF
TRBV4-2	-	TRBJ1-3	TRBD1	TGTGCCAGCAGCCTGGACAGGGGCGGAAACACCATATATTTT	CASSLDRGGNTIYF
TRBV10-1	-	TRBJ2-3	-	TGCGCCAGCAGCCTAGTATCAGGACAGCCCACAGATACGCAGTATTTT	CASSLVSGQPTDTQYF
TRBV24-1	once	TRBJ2-2	-	TGTGCCACCAGTGATTTGGCAGGGACGAACACCGGGGAGCTGTTTTTT	CATSDLAGTNTGELFF
TRBV6-2/TRBV6-3	-	TRBJ1-5	-	TGTGCCAGCAGCACAAAAAACAGGGTAAGCAATCAGCCCCAGCATTTT	CASSTKNRVSNQPQHF